Each of the 8 T cell receptor beta chains below was sequenced from the same sample in a study of shared T cell receptors in the human thymus. Clones were read by immunoSEQ multiplex PCR, and TCRdb kept only the in-frame ones, dropping some. The table shows about 660,000 clones, with roughly 90% occurring only once. These records were also assigned to another study, of human thymus T cells.

What was sequenced was thymocytes. The receptors originated from a boy under two years old with a congenital heart defect.

This clone came up once. The rearrangement uses TRBV4-2 and TRBJ2-7, with D perhaps matching TRBD1 (6 bases). The germline V and J ends were trimmed by 0 bases and 2 bases, with 11 bases remaining between them. This CDR3 contains 15 residues. The germline V gene encodes CDR1 LGHNA and CDR2 YNFKEQ. CDR3 amino acids: CASSQDWTDAYEQYF. For the CDR3, the DNA is TGTGCCAGCAGCCAAGATTGGACAGATGCCTACGAGCAGTACTTC.

The rearrangement uses TRBV4-3 and TRBJ2-1; a weak D match, TRBD2 (6 bases). The germline V gene encodes CDR1 LGHNA and CDR2 YSLEER. Trimming shortened V by 4 bases and J by 0 bases, and 22 bases separated the two germline ends. The CDR3 totals 19 residues. CDR3 region: CASSPGRRAGGSSYNEQFF. Here the CDR3 DNA reads TGCGCCAGCAGCCCCGGACGGCGAGCTGGGGGGAGCTCCTACAATGAGCAGTTCTTC.

This sequence joins TRBV4-3 and TRBJ1-2, with TRBD1 matching 10 bases. This CDR3 contains 18 residues. Germline CDR1 LGHNA, CDR2 YSLEER. V dropped 0 bases and J dropped 8; count of bases not matched to a gene: 15. As DNA, the CDR3 is TGCGCCAGCAGCCAAGACGGGCCCGACAGGGGGCCGCCGCAGGGCTACACCTTC. As protein: CASSQDGPDRGPPQGYTF.

The chain links TRBV19 to TRBJ2-1, with 10 bases identical to TRBD2. The CDR3 has 20 residues. V lost 8 bases and J lost 4; bases outside the gene matches: 23. Per the germline V gene, CDR1 is LNHDA and CDR2 is SQIVND (reference sequence). CDR3: CASGVGGVWTSGYPYNEQFF. Here the CDR3 DNA reads TGTGCCAGTGGGGTTGGAGGGGTCTGGACTAGCGGTTATCCTTACAATGAGCAGTTCTTC. Combining the CDR3 with reference TRBV19 and TRBJ2-1 gives the whole variable domain DGGITQSPKYLFRKEGQNVTLSCEQNLNHDAMYWYRQDPGQGLRLIYYSQIVNDFQKGDIAEGYSVSREKKESFPLTVTSAQKNPTAFYLCASGVGGVWTSGYPYNEQFFGPGTRLTVL.

V and J are TRBV6-1 and TRBJ1-1, with D perhaps TRBD1 (6 bases). Germline CDR1 reads MNHNS; CDR2 reads SASEGT. V lost 1 base, J lost 11 bases, and 17 bases lay in between. The CDR3 has 14 amino acids. CDR3 sequence reads: CASSEGGNRGAAFF. CDR3 nucleotide sequence: TGTGCCAGCAGTGAAGGCGGGAACCGGGGGGCGGCTTTCTTT.

The chain is built from TRBV9 and TRBJ2-5; D is possibly TRBD2 (6 bases). CDR1 SGDLS and CDR2 YYNGEE come from the germline V gene. V lost 4 bases, J lost 6 bases, and 22 bases lay in between. The CDR3 extends over 16 amino acids. The DNA of the CDR3 is TGTGCCAGCAGCATCGGACTTCCGGGGGATTGGCAGACCCAGTACTTC. Protein sequence: CASSIGLPGDWQTQYF.

V usage is TRBV30 and J usage is TRBJ2-1; 9 bases agree with TRBD2. Per the germline V gene, CDR1 is GTSNPN and CDR2 is SVGIG (reference sequence). The ends lost 0 bases at V and 0 bases at J; junction bases unmatched: 6. The length of the CDR3 is 17 residues. The CDR3 sequence is CAWSVPRLADSYNEQFF. In DNA form, the CDR3 reads TGTGCCTGGAGTGTCCCGCGACTAGCGGACTCCTACAATGAGCAGTTCTTC.

A note on this clone: An end of the junction differs from the germline gene, which may be a read error. The chain carries TRBV4-1 and TRBJ1-5; 7 nucleotides agree with TRBD1. This CDR3 comprises 19 residues. Germline CDR1 and CDR2: MGHRA and YSYEKL. CDR3 sequence (DNA): TGCGCCAGCAGCGAAGACCGGGACAGCAAGGCTAGTGGGGATCAGCCCCAGCATTTT. Its translation: CASSEDRDSKASGDQPQHF.